The 23 T cell receptor beta chains below come from one sample, sequenced in a study of T cell responses to AZD1222 COVID-19 vaccine. Generated by immunoSEQ multiplex PCR, the TCRdb table keeps only in-frame clones and is missing some. The sample has about 200,000 clones, 80% to 95% seen once. Sample: peripheral blood, taken 28 days after the second AZD1222 dose. Receptors originate from an adult who received the AZD1222 COVID-19 vaccine.

The chain combines TRBV11-2 with TRBJ2-3; D is ambiguous. This CDR3 comprises 12 residues. Trimming took 8 bases from V and 6 from J, leaving 12 bases between them. Germline CDR1 is SGHAT and CDR2 is FQNNGV. The CDR3 loop reads CASASQRDTQYF. DNA of the CDR3: TGTGCCAGCGCCTCCCAACGGGATACGCAGTATTTT.

The chain couples TRBV6-1 to TRBJ1-1, with a tentative D call TRBD1 (6 bases). Trimming left V 2 bases short and J 0 bases short, with 10 bases between. CDR1 and CDR2 (germline): MNHNS, SASEGT. The CDR3 spans 15 residues. CDR3: CASSEWTAMNTEAFF. The CDR3 DNA follows: TGTGCCAGCAGTGAATGGACAGCCATGAACACTGAAGCTTTCTTT.

The chain uses TRBV7-2 and TRBJ2-1; D gene unclear. The V end lost 1 base, the J end lost 3 bases, and 10 bases lay between the germline ends. CDR3 length: 15 residues. Germline CDR1 and CDR2: SGHTA and FQGNSA. As DNA, the CDR3 is TGTGCCAGCAGCTTAGGAGGTGATTACTACAATGAGCAGTTCTTC. Protein product: CASSLGGDYYNEQFF.

J is TRBJ2-7 and V is TRBV7-9; D possibly matches TRBD1 or TRBD2 (5 bases each). Trimming cost V 2 bases and J 4 bases, with 21 bases left between them. CDR3 length equals 17 residues. The V gene's germline CDR1 is SEHNR and CDR2 FQNEAQ (reference sequence). CDR3 coding DNA: TGTGCCAGCAGCTTACTTAGATACCGGGACCAGCTTTACGAGCAGTACTTC. This translates into CASSLLRYRDQLYEQYF. Filled out from reference TRBV7-9 and TRBJ2-7, the complete variable domain reads DTGVSQNPRHKITKRGQNVTFRCDPISEHNRLYWYRQTLGQGPEFLTYFQNEAQLEKSRLLSDRFSAERPKGSFSTLEIQRTEQGDSAMYLCASSLLRYRDQLYEQYFGPGTRLTVT.

This chain uses TRBV4-3 with TRBJ2-7; 10 bases map to TRBD1. V shed 1 base and J 1 base; nucleotides not matched to a gene: 13. The CDR3 contains 19 residues. Germline values: CDR1 LGHNA, CDR2 YSLEER. CDR3 sequence reads: CASSQGPGTGDPLSYEQYF. The CDR3 nucleotides read TGCGCCAGCAGCCAAGGCCCCGGGACAGGGGATCCCCTTTCCTACGAGCAGTACTTC.

The genes are TRBV5-6 and TRBJ2-7; 13 bases line up with TRBD2. CDR1 is SGHDT and CDR2 is YYEEEE in the germline V gene. This CDR3 region has 16 residues. J was trimmed by 4 bases and V by 4 bases; bases with no gene match: 8. CDR3 nucleotides: TGTGCCAGCAGCCTGGGACTAGCGGGAACAACGTACGAGCAGTACTTC. The encoded protein is CASSLGLAGTTYEQYF. The full variable domain, completed using reference TRBV5-6 and TRBJ2-7, is DAGVTQSPTHLIKTRGQQVTLRCSPKSGHDTVSWYQQALGQGPQFIFQYYEEEERQRGNFPDRFSGHQFPNYSSELNVNALLLGDSALYLCASSLGLAGTTYEQYFGPGTRLTVT.

The chain links TRBV11-2 to TRBJ2-1, with 9 bases matching TRBD2. Germline V lookup: CDR1 SGHAT, CDR2 FQNNGV. This CDR3 region has 16 residues. Trimming removed 0 bases from V and 6 bases from J; junction bases left unmatched: 6. CDR3 residues: CASSLDRRREGNEQFF. CDR3 coding DNA: TGTGCCAGCAGCTTAGATCGGAGGCGGGAGGGCAATGAGCAGTTCTTC.

This clone has a single count. This rearrangement joins TRBV28 to TRBJ1-4, with D tentatively TRBD1 (6 bases). CDR1 is MDHEN and CDR2 is SYDVKM in the germline V gene. Trimming left V 0 bases short and J 4 bases short, with 6 bases between. This CDR3 comprises 14 residues. The CDR3 loop is CASSLWDSNEKLFF. CDR3 in DNA: TGTGCCAGCAGTTTATGGGACAGTAATGAAAAACTGTTTTTT.

The rearrangement links TRBV10-3 to TRBJ2-1; 9 nucleotides match TRBD2. V dropped 5 bases and J dropped 4; count of bases not matched to a gene: 9. Per germline, CDR1 ENHRY and CDR2 SYGVKD. The CDR3 contains 16 residues. This CDR3 reads CAISLVRLADYNEQFF. The CDR3 DNA reads TGTGCCATCAGTTTGGTTCGACTAGCGGATTACAATGAGCAGTTCTTC.

The chain links TRBV4-2 to TRBJ1-1; tentatively, D is TRBD1 (5 bases). CDR1 is LGHNA, CDR2 YNFKEQ, per germline. This CDR3 contains 15 residues. With 0 bases removed from V and 3 bases from J, the gap between germline ends came to 11 bases. The CDR3 loop is CASSQDGTTYTEAFF. CDR3 bases: TGTGCCAGCAGCCAAGATGGGACTACCTACACTGAAGCTTTCTTT.

The V and J genes are TRBV10-1 and TRBJ2-7; tentatively, D is TRBD2 (6 bases). There are 13 residues in the CDR3. V lost 1 base and J lost 6, with 10 bases in between. CDR1 and CDR2 from the germline V gene are WNHNN and SYGVQD (reference sequence). The DNA for the CDR3 is TGCGCCAGCAGTGAGTTTAGCGGAGGCGAGCAGTACTTC. Protein sequence: CASSEFSGGEQYF.

This chain uses TRBV12-5 with TRBJ2-1; a weak D match, TRBD2 (5 bases). Germline-derived CDR1 and CDR2 are LGHNT and FRNRAP. This CDR3 has 13 residues. Trimming took off 7 bases at V and 4 bases at J, with 11 bases between the two ends. The CDR3: CASAPGSYNEQFF. In DNA form, the CDR3 reads TGTGCTAGTGCCCCGGGGTCTTACAATGAGCAGTTCTTC.

V and J are TRBV30 and TRBJ2-7, with 7 bases lining up with TRBD1. This CDR3 contains 14 residues. V dropped 0 bases and J dropped 6; count of bases not matched to a gene: 8. The germline gives CDR1 GTSNPN, CDR2 SVGIG (reference sequence). For the CDR3, the DNA is TGTGCCTGGAGTGTGGGTTACAGGGGATCCGAGCAGTACTTC. It yields the protein CAWSVGYRGSEQYF. The variable domain in full, with the rest retrieved from reference TRBV30 and TRBJ2-7, is SQTIHQWPATLVQPVGSPLSLECTVEGTSNPNLYWYRQAAGRGLQLLFYSVGIGQISSEVPQNLSASRPQDRQFILSSKKLLLSDSGFYLCAWSVGYRGSEQYFGPGTRLTVT.

This clone was picked up one time. V usage is TRBV28 and J usage is TRBJ1-5; D remains unclear. Between the trimmed V and J ends, which lost 5 bases and 7 bases, there was a span of 12 bases. Germline values: CDR1 MDHEN, CDR2 SYDVKM. The CDR3 sequence is 13 residues long. This CDR3 is CASSSRSWQPQHF. For the CDR3, the DNA is TGTGCCAGCAGTAGCCGGAGCTGGCAGCCCCAGCATTTT.

This chain uses TRBV7-9 with TRBJ1-2; the D is unclear. The V end lost 5 bases, the J end lost 8 bases, and 12 bases lay between the germline ends. Per the germline V gene, CDR1 is SEHNR and CDR2 is FQNEAQ (reference sequence). The CDR3 length is 12 residues. The CDR3 region is CASSTPSEGYTF. Here the CDR3 DNA reads TGTGCCAGCAGCACCCCCTCGGAAGGCTACACCTTC.

The rearrangement links TRBV7-8 to TRBJ1-5; 7 positions match TRBD1. The CDR3 is 16 residues long. Germline CDR1 SGHVS, CDR2 FQNEAQ. V was pared by 5 bases and J by 9 bases, with 16 bases of the junction left unmatched. The CDR3 DNA reads as TGTGCCAGCAGCCCCGGGACAGCCTCTTGGGGGGGGCCCCAGCATTTT. Residues: CASSPGTASWGGPQHF.

This rearrangement joins TRBV24-1 to TRBJ2-5; no firm D call. This CDR3 contains 14 residues. V gave up 3 bases and J gave up 0 bases, with 7 bases separating them. Germline-derived CDR1 and CDR2 are KGHDR and SFDVKD. CDR3 sequence (DNA): TGTGCCACCAGTGATCCCCAGTACCAAGAGACCCAGTACTTC. This gives the protein CATSDPQYQETQYF.

CDR3 coding DNA: TGTGCCAGCAGTGATCTACTCCGGGGAACTTATAGCAATCAGCCCCAGCATTTT. This translates into CASSDLLRGTYSNQPQHF. The V gene is TRBV28, the J gene TRBJ1-5; no definite D call. V was cut by 5 bases and J by 0 bases, with 20 bases left in between. This CDR3 comprises 18 residues. In germline, CDR1 is MDHEN, CDR2 SYDVKM.

This chain links TRBV5-1 with TRBJ2-3, with D uncertain. V lost 4 bases and J lost 4, with 16 bases in between. The CDR3 sequence is 15 residues long. Germline V CDR1 and CDR2: SGHRS, YFSETQ. CDR3 nucleotide sequence: TGCGCCAGCAGCCTCCTCCCCAGCGAGGCAGATACGCAGTATTTT. It encodes CASSLLPSEADTQYF.

This chain joins TRBV5-1 and TRBJ2-5, with D unclear. The CDR3 is made up of 15 amino acids. In germline, CDR1 is SGHRS, CDR2 YFSETQ. Trimming stripped 3 bases from V and 1 base from J, with 13 bases between. CDR3 nucleotide sequence: TGCGCCAGCAGCTGGGCGGTGAGCGCCCAAGAGACCCAGTACTTC. This gives the protein CASSWAVSAQETQYF.

The chain employs TRBV7-3 and TRBJ2-1; TRBD2 might be the D (5 bases). This CDR3 contains 14 residues. Germline CDR1 and CDR2: SGHTA and FQGTGA. V was shortened by 5 bases and J by 9 bases, with 17 bases between the two germline ends. The CDR3 here is CASSPRSGKGEQFF. The CDR3 nucleotides read TGTGCCAGCAGCCCAAGATCGGGGAAGGGTGAGCAGTTCTTC.

The chain carries TRBV7-3 and TRBJ1-2, with TRBD1 matching over 8 bases. J lost 0 bases, V lost 5 bases, and 8 bases had no gene match. Germline V gene lookup returns CDR1 SGHTA and CDR2 FQGTGA. The CDR3 length is 16 residues. The CDR3 nucleotides are TGTGCCAGCAGCCCGCCCCGGGACAGGCCTAACTATGGCTACACCTTC. Translated, it gives CASSPPRDRPNYGYTF. The variable domain in full, completed from reference TRBV7-3 and TRBJ1-2, reads GAGVSQTPSNKVTEKGKYVELRCDPISGHTALYWYRQSLGQGPEFLIYFQGTGAADDSGLPNDRFFAVRPEGSVSTLKIQRTERGDSAVYLCASSPPRDRPNYGYTFGSGTRLTVV.

The chain recombines TRBV12-5 with TRBJ1-1; a weak D match, TRBD1 (5 bases). The CDR3 extends over 16 amino acids. V was cut by 2 bases and J by 4 bases, with 17 bases left in between. CDR1 LGHNT and CDR2 FRNRAP come from the germline V gene. The CDR3 here is CASGLTAGESGTEAFF. The DNA of the CDR3 is TGTGCTAGTGGTTTGACGGCGGGGGAGTCGGGCACTGAAGCTTTCTTT.